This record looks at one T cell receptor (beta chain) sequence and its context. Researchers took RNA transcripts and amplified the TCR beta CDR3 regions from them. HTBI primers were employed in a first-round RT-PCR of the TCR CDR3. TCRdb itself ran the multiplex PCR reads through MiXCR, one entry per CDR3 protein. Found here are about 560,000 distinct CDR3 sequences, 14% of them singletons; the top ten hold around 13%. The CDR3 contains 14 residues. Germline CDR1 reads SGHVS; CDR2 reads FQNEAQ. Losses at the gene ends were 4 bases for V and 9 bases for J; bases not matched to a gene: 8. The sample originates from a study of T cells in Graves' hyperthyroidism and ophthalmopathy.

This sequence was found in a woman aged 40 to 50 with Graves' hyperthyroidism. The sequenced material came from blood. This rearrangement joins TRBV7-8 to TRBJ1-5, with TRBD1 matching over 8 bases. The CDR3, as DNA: TGTGCCAGCAGCTCTGGGACAGGAATCAGGCCCCAGCATTTT. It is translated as CASSSGTGIRPQHF.